This TCR beta chain came from a study of CD8+CD57+ T cells in acquired aplastic anemia. On the study more broadly: Sorted CD4+ and CD8+ cells yielded about 2.9 ug of DNA on average. Broader study findings: Overlap between patients and controls comprised 25 to 30 CD8+ CDR3 sequences.

Whoever was chosen for sequencing had shown CD8+CD57+ cell expansion by flow cytometry. There was no therapy given to any patient before the blood sampling took place. TCR beta VDJ combinations and CDR3 sequences were profiled from genomic DNA. MiXCR, applied by TCRdb to the reads, yields one record per CDR3 protein. The sample shows some 200,000 distinct CDR3 sequences, approximately 52% of them seen only once. As for this clonotype: Its matching antigen is unknown.

What was sequenced was sorted CD4+, CD8+, or CD8+CD57+ T cells (not recorded which) from PBMCs. This clonotype originated in a human donor with aplastic anemia.

The CDR3 region is CASSGSDGAGEQYF. CDR3 nucleotide sequence: TGTGCCAGCAGCGGTTCGGACGGCGCAGGCGAGCAGTACTTC. The chain has TRBV5-6 and TRBJ2-7; D is ambiguous. Trimming pared 4 bases from V and 6 bases from J, leaving 17 bases between. The CDR3 has 14 residues. The germline gives CDR1 SGHDT, CDR2 YYEEEE.